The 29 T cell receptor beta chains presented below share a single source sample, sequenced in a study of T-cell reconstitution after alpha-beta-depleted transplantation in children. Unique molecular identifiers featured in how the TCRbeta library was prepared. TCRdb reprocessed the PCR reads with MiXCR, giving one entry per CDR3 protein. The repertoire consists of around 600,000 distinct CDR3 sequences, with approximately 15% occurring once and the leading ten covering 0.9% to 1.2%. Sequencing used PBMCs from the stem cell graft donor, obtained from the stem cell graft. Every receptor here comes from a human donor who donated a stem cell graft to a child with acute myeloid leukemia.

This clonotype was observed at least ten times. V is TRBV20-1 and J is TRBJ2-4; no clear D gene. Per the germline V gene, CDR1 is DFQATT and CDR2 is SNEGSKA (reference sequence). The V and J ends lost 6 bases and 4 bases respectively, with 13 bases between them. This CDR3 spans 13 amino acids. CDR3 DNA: TGCAGTGCCCGGACCTTCATGAAAAACATTCAGTACTTC. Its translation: CSARTFMKNIQYF.

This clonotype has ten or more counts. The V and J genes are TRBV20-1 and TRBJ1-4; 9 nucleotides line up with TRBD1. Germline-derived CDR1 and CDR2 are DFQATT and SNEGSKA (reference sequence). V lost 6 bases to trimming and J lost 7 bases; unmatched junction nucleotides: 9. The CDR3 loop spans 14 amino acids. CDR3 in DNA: TGCAGTGCAAATTGGGACAGGGAGCTTGAAAAACTGTTTTTT. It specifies CSANWDRELEKLFF.

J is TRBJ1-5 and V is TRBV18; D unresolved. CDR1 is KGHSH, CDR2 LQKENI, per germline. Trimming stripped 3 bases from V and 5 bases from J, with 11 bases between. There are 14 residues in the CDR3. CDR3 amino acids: CASSPDAGDQPQHF. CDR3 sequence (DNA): TGTGCCAGCTCACCCGACGCGGGAGATCAGCCCCAGCATTTT.

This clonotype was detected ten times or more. Here the CDR3 DNA reads TGCGCCAGCAGCCAAGTGAGGCCTAACACCGGGGAGCTGTTTTTT. The encoded protein is CASSQVRPNTGELFF. The chain uses TRBV4-3 and TRBJ2-2, with D unclear. The length of the CDR3 is 15 residues. V shed 1 base and J shed 2 bases, with 8 bases lying between them. CDR1 is LGHNA, CDR2 YSLEER, per germline.

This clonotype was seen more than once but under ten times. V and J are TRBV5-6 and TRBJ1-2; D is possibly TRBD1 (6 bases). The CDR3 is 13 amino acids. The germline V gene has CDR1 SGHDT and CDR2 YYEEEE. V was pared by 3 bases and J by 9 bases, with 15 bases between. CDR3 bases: TGTGCCAGCAGCTCGGGGGCAGGGCCCCGCTACACCTTC. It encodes CASSSGAGPRYTF. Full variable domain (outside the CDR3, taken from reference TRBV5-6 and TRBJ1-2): DAGVTQSPTHLIKTRGQQVTLRCSPKSGHDTVSWYQQALGQGPQFIFQYYEEEERQRGNFPDRFSGHQFPNYSSELNVNALLLGDSALYLCASSSGAGPRYTFGSGTRLTVV.

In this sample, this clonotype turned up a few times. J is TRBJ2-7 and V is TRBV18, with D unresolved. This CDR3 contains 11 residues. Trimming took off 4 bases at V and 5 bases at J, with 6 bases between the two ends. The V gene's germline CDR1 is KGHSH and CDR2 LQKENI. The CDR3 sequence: CASSLPHEQYF. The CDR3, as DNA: TGTGCCAGCTCACTACCCCACGAGCAGTACTTC.

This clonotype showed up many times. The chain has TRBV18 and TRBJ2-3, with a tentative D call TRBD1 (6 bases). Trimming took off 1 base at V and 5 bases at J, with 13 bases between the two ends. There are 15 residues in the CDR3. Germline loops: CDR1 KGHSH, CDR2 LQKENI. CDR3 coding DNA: TGTGCCAGCTCACCACGTGGGGGCATGGGAGATACGCAGTATTTT. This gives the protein CASSPRGGMGDTQYF.

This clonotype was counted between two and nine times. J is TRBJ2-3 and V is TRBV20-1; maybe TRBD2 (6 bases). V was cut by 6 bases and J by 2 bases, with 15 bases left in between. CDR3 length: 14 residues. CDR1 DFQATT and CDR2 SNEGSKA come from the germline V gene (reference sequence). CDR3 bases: TGCAGTGCCACAATAGCGGCGGTCACAGATACGCAGTATTTT. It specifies CSATIAAVTDTQYF.

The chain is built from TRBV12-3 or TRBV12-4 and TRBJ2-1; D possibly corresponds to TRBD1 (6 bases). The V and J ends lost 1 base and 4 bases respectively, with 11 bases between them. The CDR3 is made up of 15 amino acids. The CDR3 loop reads CASSLGGLEYNEQFF. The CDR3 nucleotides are TGTGCCAGCAGTTTAGGGGGGCTTGAATACAATGAGCAGTTCTTC.

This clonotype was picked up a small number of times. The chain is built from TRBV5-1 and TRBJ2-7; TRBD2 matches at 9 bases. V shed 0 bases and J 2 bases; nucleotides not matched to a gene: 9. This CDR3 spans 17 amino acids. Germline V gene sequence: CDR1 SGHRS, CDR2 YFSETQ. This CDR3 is CASSLASLAGTTYEQYF. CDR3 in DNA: TGCGCCAGCAGCTTGGCCAGCCTAGCGGGGACCACCTACGAGCAGTACTTC.

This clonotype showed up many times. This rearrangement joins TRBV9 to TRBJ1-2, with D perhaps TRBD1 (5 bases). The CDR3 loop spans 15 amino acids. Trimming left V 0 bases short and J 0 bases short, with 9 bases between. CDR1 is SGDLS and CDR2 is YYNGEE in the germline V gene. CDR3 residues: CASSVVGGTNYGYTF. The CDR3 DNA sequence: TGTGCCAGCAGCGTAGTCGGGGGTACTAACTATGGCTACACCTTC.

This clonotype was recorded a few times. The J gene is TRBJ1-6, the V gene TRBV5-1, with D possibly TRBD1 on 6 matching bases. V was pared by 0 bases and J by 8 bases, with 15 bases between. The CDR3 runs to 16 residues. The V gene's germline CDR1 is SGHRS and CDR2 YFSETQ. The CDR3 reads CASSLGPGVGDSPLHF. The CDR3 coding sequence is TGCGCCAGCAGCTTGGGTCCAGGGGTAGGTGATTCACCCCTCCACTTT.

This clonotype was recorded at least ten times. The CDR3: CSVETQVGNTIYF. In nucleotides, the CDR3 is TGCAGCGTTGAAACGCAGGTTGGAAACACCATATATTTT. The chain links TRBV29-1 to TRBJ1-3; D call uncertain. Germline V lookup: CDR1 SQVTM, CDR2 ANQGSEA. V was shortened by 2 bases and J by 3 bases, with 8 bases between the two germline ends. The CDR3 is 13 residues long.

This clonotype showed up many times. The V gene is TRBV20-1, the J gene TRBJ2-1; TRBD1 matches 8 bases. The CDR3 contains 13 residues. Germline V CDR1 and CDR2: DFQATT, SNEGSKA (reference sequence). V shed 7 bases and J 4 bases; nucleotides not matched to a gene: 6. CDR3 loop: CSVQRQGYNEQFF. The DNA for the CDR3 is TGCAGTGTACAGAGACAGGGGTACAATGAGCAGTTCTTC.

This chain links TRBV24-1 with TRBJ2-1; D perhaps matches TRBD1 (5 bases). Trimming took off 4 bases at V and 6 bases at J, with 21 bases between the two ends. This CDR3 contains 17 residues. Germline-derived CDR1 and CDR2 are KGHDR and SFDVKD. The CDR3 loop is CATSDPPVPGNTNEQFF. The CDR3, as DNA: TGTGCCACCAGTGACCCCCCGGTGCCAGGGAACACCAATGAGCAGTTCTTC.

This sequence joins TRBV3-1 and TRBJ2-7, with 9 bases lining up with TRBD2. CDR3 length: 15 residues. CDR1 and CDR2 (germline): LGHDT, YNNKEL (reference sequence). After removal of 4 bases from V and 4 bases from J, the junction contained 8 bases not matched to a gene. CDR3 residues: CASSPPGSGGYEQYF. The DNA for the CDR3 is TGTGCCAGCAGCCCCCCGGGGAGCGGGGGGTACGAGCAGTACTTC.

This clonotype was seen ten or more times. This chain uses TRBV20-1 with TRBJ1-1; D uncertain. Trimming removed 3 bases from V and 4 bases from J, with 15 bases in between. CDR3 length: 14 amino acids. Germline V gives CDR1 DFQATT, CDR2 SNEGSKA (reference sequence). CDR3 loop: CSASGPNMITEAFF. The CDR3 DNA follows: TGCAGTGCTAGTGGCCCAAACATGATCACTGAAGCTTTCTTT.

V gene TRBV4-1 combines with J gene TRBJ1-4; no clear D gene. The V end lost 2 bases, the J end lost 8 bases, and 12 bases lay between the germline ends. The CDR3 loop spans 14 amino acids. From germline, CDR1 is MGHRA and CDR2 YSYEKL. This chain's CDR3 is CASSQFLDREKLFF. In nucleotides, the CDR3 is TGCGCCAGCAGCCAATTCCTGGACCGGGAAAAACTGTTTTTT.

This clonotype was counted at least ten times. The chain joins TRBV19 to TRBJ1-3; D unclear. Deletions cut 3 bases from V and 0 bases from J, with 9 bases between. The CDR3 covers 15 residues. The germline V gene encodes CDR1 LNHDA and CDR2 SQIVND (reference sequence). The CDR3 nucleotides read TGTGCCAGTAGTATGTGGCAGTCCTCTGGAAACACCATATATTTT. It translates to CASSMWQSSGNTIYF.

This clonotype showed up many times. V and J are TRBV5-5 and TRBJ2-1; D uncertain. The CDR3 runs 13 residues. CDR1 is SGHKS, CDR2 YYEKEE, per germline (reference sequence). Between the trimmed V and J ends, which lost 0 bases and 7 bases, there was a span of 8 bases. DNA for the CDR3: TGTGCCAGCAGCTTGGGATCTGGGAATGAGCAGTTCTTC. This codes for CASSLGSGNEQFF.

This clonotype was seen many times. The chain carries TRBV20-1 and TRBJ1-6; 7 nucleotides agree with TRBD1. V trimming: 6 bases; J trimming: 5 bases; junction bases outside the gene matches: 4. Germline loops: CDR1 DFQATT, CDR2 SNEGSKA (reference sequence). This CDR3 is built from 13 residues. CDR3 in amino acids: CSAATGNNSPLHF. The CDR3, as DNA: TGCAGTGCCGCGACAGGGAATAATTCACCCCTCCACTTT.

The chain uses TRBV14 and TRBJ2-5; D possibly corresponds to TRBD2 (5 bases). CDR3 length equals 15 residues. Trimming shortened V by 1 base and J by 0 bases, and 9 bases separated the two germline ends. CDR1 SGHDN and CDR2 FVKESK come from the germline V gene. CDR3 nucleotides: TGTGCCAGCAGCCAAGCAGCTAGCAACCAAGAGACCCAGTACTTC. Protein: CASSQAASNQETQYF.

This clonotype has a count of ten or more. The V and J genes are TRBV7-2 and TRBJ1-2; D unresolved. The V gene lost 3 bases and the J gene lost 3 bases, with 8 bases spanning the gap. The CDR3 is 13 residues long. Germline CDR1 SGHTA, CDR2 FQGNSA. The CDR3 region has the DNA TGTGCCAGCAGCTTCGGGAAATACTATGGCTACACCTTC. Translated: CASSFGKYYGYTF.

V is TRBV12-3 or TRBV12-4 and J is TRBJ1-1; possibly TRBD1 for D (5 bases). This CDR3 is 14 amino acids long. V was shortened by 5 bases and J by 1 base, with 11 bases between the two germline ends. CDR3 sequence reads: CASSPTGSNTEAFF. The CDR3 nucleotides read TGTGCCAGCAGTCCTACAGGATCGAACACTGAAGCTTTCTTT.

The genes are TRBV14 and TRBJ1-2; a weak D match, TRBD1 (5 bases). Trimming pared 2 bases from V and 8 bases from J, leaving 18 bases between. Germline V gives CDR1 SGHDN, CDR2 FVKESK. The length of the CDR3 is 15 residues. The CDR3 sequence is CASSQKGTDWRGYTF. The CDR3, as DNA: TGTGCCAGCAGCCAAAAAGGGACGGACTGGCGGGGCTACACCTTC. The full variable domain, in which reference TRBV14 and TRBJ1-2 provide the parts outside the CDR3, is EAGVTQFPSHSVIEKGQTVTLRCDPISGHDNLYWYRRVMGKEIKFLLHFVKESKQDESGMPNNRFLAERTGGTYSTLKVQPAELEDSGVYFCASSQKGTDWRGYTFGSGTRLTVV.

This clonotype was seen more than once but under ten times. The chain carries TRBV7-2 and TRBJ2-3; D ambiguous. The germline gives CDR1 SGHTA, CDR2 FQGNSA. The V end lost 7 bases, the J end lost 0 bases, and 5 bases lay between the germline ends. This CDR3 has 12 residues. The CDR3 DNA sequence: TGTGCCAGCACGGAGAGCACAGATACGCAGTATTTT. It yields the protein CASTESTDTQYF.

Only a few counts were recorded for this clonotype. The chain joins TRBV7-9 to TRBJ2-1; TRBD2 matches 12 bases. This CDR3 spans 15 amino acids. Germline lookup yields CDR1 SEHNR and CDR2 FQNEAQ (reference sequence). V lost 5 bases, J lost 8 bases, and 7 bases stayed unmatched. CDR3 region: CASSTGLAGYDEQFF. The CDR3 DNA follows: TGTGCCAGCAGCACAGGACTAGCGGGGTACGATGAGCAGTTCTTC.

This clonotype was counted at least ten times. DNA for the CDR3: TGTGCCAGCAGCATCTCTAGCGGCTACACAGATACGCAGTATTTT. Encoded protein: CASSISSGYTDTQYF. The V call is TRBV7-8, the J call TRBJ2-3, with TRBD2 identical over 7 bases. This CDR3 has 15 residues. V lost 5 bases to trimming and J lost 2 bases; unmatched junction nucleotides: 7. The germline CDR1 and CDR2 sequences are SGHVS and FQNEAQ.

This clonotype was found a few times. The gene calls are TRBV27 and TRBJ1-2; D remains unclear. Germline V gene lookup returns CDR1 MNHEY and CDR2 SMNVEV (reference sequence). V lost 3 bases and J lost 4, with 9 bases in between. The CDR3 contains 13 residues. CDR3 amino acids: CASSFRGIYGYTF. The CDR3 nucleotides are TGTGCCAGCAGTTTTCGCGGAATCTATGGCTACACCTTC.